This T cell receptor (beta chain) was recovered during a study of shared clonotypes between healthy human individuals. General study findings and limits: Among non-shared clonotypes, generation probabilities were lower than among those shared by all four donors.

Assay used: immunoSEQ multiplex PCR; TCRdb lists only in-frame clones, some missing. This sample has approximately 640,000 clones, with 55% to 75% found just once. About this clone: As yet, its antigen is unknown. Other DNA sequences in this specimen translate into the identical CDR3.

All the donors were Caucasian adults who lived in Nashville, Tennessee. CD45RA+ naive and CD45RA-negative memory subsets were separated from CD4+ cells. Sample: memory CD4+ T cells sorted from blood. As to subset: CD45RA-negative fraction. The clonotype originates from a woman in her thirties in good health.

The CDR3 DNA is TGTGCCAGTAGTGGGCGGGACAGTCTTAATGAAAAACTGTTTTTT. Translated, it gives CASSGRDSLNEKLFF. The chain employs TRBV19 and TRBJ1-4; 7 positions match TRBD1. CDR3 length equals 15 residues. From germline, CDR1 is LNHDA and CDR2 SQIVND (reference sequence). V gave up 5 bases and J gave up 4 bases; unmatched junction bases: 7.